The rows below give T cell receptor beta chains drawn from one sample of a study of CD8+ T cells in alopecia areata. The table came from immunoSEQ multiplex PCR; TCRdb's copy has only in-frame clones and leaves some out. The sample yields roughly 110,000 clones, 80% to 85% seen once. The starting material was CD8+ T cells sorted from blood, obtained at week 24, from a patient treated with tofacitinib. These receptors all come from a human donor with alopecia areata. CDR3s include the opening cysteine and the closing phenylalanine or tryptophan. Fields, in order: J gene, clone size, V gene, D gene, CDR3 protein, CDR3 DNA. A D gene is named only where the DNA matches it firmly. The size of a clone is reported for some rows only, either as once, few or many, or as a class for expanded clones.

>TRBJ2-2|.|TRBV15|.
CATSREIQGRGELFF
TGTGCCACCAGCAGAGAAATACAGGGAAGAGGGGAGCTGTTTTTT
>TRBJ2-2|.|TRBV7-9|.
CASSLENTGELFF
TGTGCCAGCAGCTTAGAGAACACCGGGGAGCTGTTTTTT
>TRBJ2-7|.|TRBV27|.
CASSLARAREQYF
TGTGCCAGCAGTTTAGCACGCGCCCGCGAGCAGTACTTC
>TRBJ2-7|many|TRBV19|.
CASSPFAFEEQYF
TGTGCCAGTAGTCCCTTCGCGTTCGAAGAGCAGTACTTC
>TRBJ2-7|few|TRBV27|.
CASGNYEQYF
TGTGCCAGCGGAAACTACGAGCAGTACTTC
>TRBJ1-1|.|TRBV5-1|.
CASSLDRLNTEAFF
TGCGCCAGCAGCTTGGACAGGCTGAACACTGAAGCTTTCTTT
>TRBJ2-7|.|TRBV27|.
CASSSIGGRTSYEQYF
TGTGCCAGCAGCTCGATAGGGGGGAGGACGTCCTACGAGCAGTACTTC
>TRBJ1-1|.|TRBV7-2|.
CASSFWGKNTEAFF
TGTGCCAGCAGCTTTTGGGGAAAGAACACTGAAGCTTTCTTT
>TRBJ2-1|few|TRBV29-1|.
CSVETATRAPGYNEQFF
TGCAGCGTTGAAACCGCGACTAGGGCGCCGGGCTACAATGAGCAGTTCTTC
>TRBJ2-7|.|TRBV6-7|TRBD2
CASSYSRGTSGETYEQYF
TGTGCCAGCAGTTACTCCAGGGGAACTAGCGGGGAGACCTACGAGCAGTACTTC
>TRBJ2-3|.|TRBV4-1|TRBD2
CASSQLGGDTDTQYF
TGCGCCAGCAGCCAACTGGGGGGGGACACAGATACGCAGTATTTT
>TRBJ1-2|.|TRBV7-2|TRBD1
CASSPGQGNGYTF
TGTGCCAGCAGCCCGGGACAGGGGAATGGCTACACCTTC
>TRBJ2-7|.|TRBV5-6|.
CASSFSGGHEQYF
TGTGCCAGCAGCTTCAGTGGGGGGCACGAGCAGTACTTC
>TRBJ2-5|.|TRBV6-5|TRBD2
CASSLSGGRQETQYF
TGTGCCAGCAGCCTTAGCGGGGGCCGACAAGAGACCCAGTACTTC
>TRBJ2-1|few|TRBV5-1|TRBD2
CASSPVRGGLDNEQFF
TGCGCCAGCAGCCCAGTGCGGGGGGGCCTAGACAATGAGCAGTTCTTC
>TRBJ2-1|.|TRBV5-1|TRBD2
CASSLPGLAGGPDNEQFF
TGCGCCAGCAGCTTGCCGGGACTAGCGGGGGGGCCGGACAATGAGCAGTTCTTC
>TRBJ2-1|once|TRBV5-5|TRBD2
CASSSGTNPGINEQFF
TGTGCCAGCAGCTCCGGGACTAATCCAGGAATTAATGAGCAGTTCTTC
>TRBJ1-1|.|TRBV19|.
CASSIPPQGYTEAFF
TGTGCCAGTAGTATTCCACCCCAGGGATACACTGAAGCTTTCTTT
>TRBJ2-7|few|TRBV5-4|.
CASSLLSYEQYF
TGTGCCAGCAGCTTACTCTCCTACGAGCAGTACTTC
>TRBJ2-7|.|TRBV7-9|TRBD1
CASSLRQGLYEQYF
TGTGCCAGCAGCCTAAGACAGGGATTGTACGAGCAGTACTTC
>TRBJ1-1|.|TRBV29-1|TRBD1
CSVEGSTGDEAFF
TGCAGCGTTGAAGGGTCGACAGGGGATGAAGCTTTCTTT
>TRBJ2-7|.|TRBV6-1|.
CASLKAGGYSYEQYF
TGTGCCAGCCTAAAGGCCGGGGGCTACTCCTACGAGCAGTACTTC
>TRBJ1-6|once|TRBV6-5|.
CASSYSSGGLGSPLHF
TGTGCCAGCAGTTACTCGTCCGGGGGTTTAGGATCACCCCTCCACTTT
>TRBJ2-7|.|TRBV2|.
CASSDTQGSSYEQYF
TGTGCCAGCAGTGATACGCAGGGTAGCTCCTACGAGCAGTACTTC
>TRBJ2-3|.|TRBV7-9|TRBD2
CASSSPAGGPPDTQYF
TGTGCCAGCAGCTCCCCAGCGGGGGGGCCCCCAGATACGCAGTATTTT
>TRBJ2-7|.|TRBV2|TRBD1
CASSSSDRVNEQYF
TGTGCCAGCAGTTCCTCCGACAGGGTCAACGAGCAGTACTTC
>TRBJ2-3|once|TRBV4-3|.
CASSPRFRGTDTQYF
TGCGCCAGCAGCCCACGGTTTAGGGGCACAGATACGCAGTATTTT
>TRBJ1-2|.|TRBV29-1|TRBD1
CSGGTGDYGYTF
TGCAGCGGAGGGACAGGGGACTATGGCTACACCTTC
>TRBJ1-4|.|TRBV4-1|.
CASSQDPKLEKLFF
TGCGCCAGCAGCCAAGACCCCAAGCTGGAAAAACTGTTTTTT
>TRBJ2-7|.|TRBV4-1|.
CASSQGRSEQYF
TGCGCCAGCAGCCAAGGAAGGTCCGAGCAGTACTTC
>TRBJ1-1|.|TRBV6-1|.
CASSEFLNTEAFF
TGTGCCAGCAGTGAATTCCTGAACACTGAAGCTTTCTTT
>TRBJ2-3|.|TRBV6-5|.
CASSRTGTDTQYF
TGTGCCAGCAGCAGAACAGGGACAGATACGCAGTATTTT
>TRBJ2-3|.|TRBV5-6|.
CASSSGLSDTQYF
TGTGCCAGCAGCTCGGGACTGAGCGATACGCAGTATTTT
>TRBJ2-5|.|TRBV7-8|.
CASSLTDQETQYF
TGTGCCAGCAGCTTAACCGACCAAGAGACCCAGTACTTC
>TRBJ2-5|.|TRBV5-4|.
CASSLRGSYQETQYF
TGTGCCAGCAGCTTGAGAGGCAGCTACCAAGAGACCCAGTACTTC
>TRBJ1-2|.|TRBV7-9|.
CASSLDQGGTGYTF
TGTGCCAGCAGCTTAGACCAGGGTGGAACTGGCTACACCTTC
>TRBJ2-7|.|TRBV28|TRBD1
CASSLKPGQGMGEQYF
TGTGCCAGCAGTTTAAAGCCGGGACAGGGGATGGGCGAGCAGTACTTC
>TRBJ2-5|.|TRBV13|.
CASSSSTGSGRETQYF
TGTGCCAGCAGCTCGTCGACAGGCTCTGGGAGGGAGACCCAGTACTTC
>TRBJ1-2|.|TRBV27|.
CASSWGVSYGYTF
TGTGCCAGCAGTTGGGGGGTTAGCTATGGCTACACCTTC